The rows below give T cell receptor beta chains drawn from one sample of a study of control samples from healthy donors and cancer patients. The method was immunoSEQ multiplex PCR; TCRdb's version includes in-frame clones alone and lacks a portion of them. Found here are about 120,000 clones, around nine tenths of them singletons; the top ten hold about 2.5%. The sequenced sample consisted of blood. These TCRs come from a woman in her seventies in good health. Both conserved end residues are part of each CDR3. A D gene is named only where the DNA matches it firmly. Expanded clones are given a class, and other clones once, few, many or no size at all.

clone_size j_call d_call v_call cdr3_nt cdr3_aa
. TRBJ2-2 . TRBV24-1 TGTGCCGGAGACATCAGGGTTGGGACCGGGGAGCTGTTTTTT CAGDIRVGTGELFF
. TRBJ1-1 TRBD1 TRBV7-2 TGTGCCAGCAGCATACGACAGGGAGGCACTGAAGCTTTCTTT CASSIRQGGTEAFF
. TRBJ2-5 . TRBV5-1 TGCGCCCGCAGGCGGCAGGGGGGGGCCGGTGAGGGGACCCAGTACTTC CARRRQGGAGEGTQYF
. TRBJ2-3 . TRBV4-1 TGCGCCAGCAGCCCGCATACGAGCTTCGGTAAGACAGATACGCAGTATTTT CASSPHTSFGKTDTQYF
. TRBJ1-5 . TRBV19 TGTGCCAGTAGTATGCGGGTGGGAAATGGTCAGCCCCAGCATTTT CASSMRVGNGQPQHF
. TRBJ1-6 . TRBV18 TGTGCCAGCTCACCCACAGGGTATAATTCACCCCTCCACTTT CASSPTGYNSPLHF
. TRBJ2-6 . TRBV24-1 TGTGCCACCAGTGATACCCAAGGGGGCTCTGGGGCCAACGTCCTGACTTTC CATSDTQGGSGANVLTF
. TRBJ1-3 TRBD1 TRBV11-2 TGTGCCAGCAGCCCCACAGGGGGCAACTCTGGAAACACCATATATTTT CASSPTGGNSGNTIYF
. TRBJ2-5 . TRBV5-1 TGCGCCAGCAGCGGGGCTTCTTGGGAAACCCAGTACTTC CASSGASWETQYF
. TRBJ1-2 . TRBV6-5 TGTGCCAGCAGTTACAATCTACCAGGGGAAAGCTATGGCTACACCTTC CASSYNLPGESYGYTF
. TRBJ1-6 TRBD1 TRBV5-1 TGCGCCAGCAGCTTGGTACAGGGGGGCAATTCACCCCTCCACTTT CASSLVQGGNSPLHF
few TRBJ1-5 . TRBV7-9 TGTGCCAGCAGCTCCGTGGGTAGCAATCAGCCCCAGCATTTT CASSSVGSNQPQHF
. TRBJ1-5 TRBD1 TRBV5-1 TGCGCCAGCAGCTTATACTCAGGGGGGGCTCAGCCCCAGCATTTT CASSLYSGGAQPQHF
. TRBJ2-5 TRBD1 TRBV6-6 TGTGCCAGCAGTGGGACAGTTGAAGAGACCCAGTACTTC CASSGTVEETQYF
. TRBJ1-5 . TRBV5-5 TGTGCCAGCAGCTCTGGGGGGAGCAATCAGCCCCAGCATTTT CASSSGGSNQPQHF
. TRBJ2-7 TRBD1 TRBV5-1 TGCGCCAGCAGCTTTGTTGGGGACAGGGTCGACGAGCAGTACTTC CASSFVGDRVDEQYF
. TRBJ1-2 . TRBV20-1 TGCAGTGCTAGTGAGGACTACTATGGCTACACCTTC CSASEDYYGYTF
. TRBJ2-5 . TRBV5-6 TGTGCCAGCAGCTTCTCAGAGACCCAGTACTTC CASSFSETQYF
few TRBJ1-1 TRBD1 TRBV5-8 TGTGCCAGCAGCGAACGGACAGGGAGGCGAAGGGGTCACACTGAAGCTTTCTTT CASSERTGRRRGHTEAFF
. TRBJ2-3 . TRBV4-1 TGCGCCAGCAGCCAAGGCCTTTCCCCCCAGGGCACAGATACGCAGTATTTT CASSQGLSPQGTDTQYF
. TRBJ1-1 . TRBV21-1 TGTGCCAGCAGCAAAGAGGGCAGGGGTGGGAACACTGAAGCTTTCTTT CASSKEGRGGNTEAFF
. TRBJ2-7 TRBD2 TRBV10-1 TGCGCCAGCAGTGACCCTGGAGGGACTAGCGGGGTAGCCGAGCAGTACTTC CASSDPGGTSGVAEQYF
once TRBJ1-2 TRBD1 TRBV6-5 TGTGCCAGCAAACCATTGACAGGGGACTATGGCTACACCTTC CASKPLTGDYGYTF
. TRBJ2-5 . TRBV5-1 TGCGCCAGCAGCCGCACCGGGGGGCCGAGGGAGACCCAGTACTTC CASSRTGGPRETQYF
. TRBJ1-4 . TRBV27 TGTGCCAGCAGTTTTTTGGGGTATGAAAAACTGTTTTTT CASSFLGYEKLFF
. TRBJ1-1 . TRBV3-1/TRBV3-2 TGTGCCAGCAGCCAAGTTGAGACTGAAGCTTTCTTT CASSQVETEAFF
. TRBJ1-1 . TRBV5-1 TGCGCCAGCAGCTTGAACAGGGTCATGAACACTGAAGCTTTCTTT CASSLNRVMNTEAFF
. TRBJ1-5 . TRBV7-2 TGTGCCAGCAGCCCCCGGGGCAGAAGCAATCAGCCCCAGCATTTT CASSPRGRSNQPQHF
. TRBJ2-7 . TRBV9 TGTGCCAGCAGCCCCCCGGGGGTTCCCCTGTGGACCTACGAGCAGTACTTC CASSPPGVPLWTYEQYF
. TRBJ2-7 . TRBV7-8 TGTGCCAGCACCAAAGCGGGCGAGACCTACGAGCAGTACTTC CASTKAGETYEQYF
. TRBJ2-1 . TRBV29-1 TGCAGCGTTGGTGGATGGCGGGACAATGAGCAGTTCTTC CSVGGWRDNEQFF
. TRBJ1-3 TRBD1 TRBV9 TGTGCCAGCAGCACCACGACAGGGGGTTTTGGAAACACCATATATTTT CASSTTTGGFGNTIYF
once TRBJ1-1 . TRBV29-1 TGCAGCGTTGAAGACATCATGAACACTGAAGCTTTCTTT CSVEDIMNTEAFF
. TRBJ1-1 . TRBV27 TGTGCCAGCAGTTTCACGGGTAACACTGAAGCTTTCTTT CASSFTGNTEAFF
. TRBJ2-3 . TRBV5-1 TGCGCCAGCAGCTCCCCCCAAAAGGCGGGCACAGATACGCAGTATTTT CASSSPQKAGTDTQYF
. TRBJ1-1 . TRBV3-1/TRBV3-2 TGTGCCAGCAGCCAAGCCAGTGTGAACACTGAAGCTTTCTTT CASSQASVNTEAFF
. TRBJ1-6 . TRBV19 TGTGCCAGTAGAATAACAGAAAATTATAATTCACCCCTCCACTTT CASRITENYNSPLHF
. TRBJ1-3 . TRBV3-1/TRBV3-2 TGTGCCAGCAGCCAAGCTCCGACAGGAGGAAACACCATATATTTT CASSQAPTGGNTIYF
once TRBJ1-5 TRBD1 TRBV5-8 TGTGCCAGCAGCTCGCAAGGCAGGGGGAACCAGCCCCAGCATTTT CASSSQGRGNQPQHF
. TRBJ2-5 . TRBV9 TGTGCCAGCAGCGTAGGACTCCAAGGATCGGAGACCCAGTACTTC CASSVGLQGSETQYF
. TRBJ2-5 TRBD1 TRBV6-2/TRBV6-3 TGTGCCAGCAGTGACTACAGGGGGATCCAAGAGACCCAGTACTTC CASSDYRGIQETQYF
. TRBJ1-1 . TRBV6-5 TGTGCCAGCAACTCGAACAGAGAGAACACTGAAGCTTTCTTT CASNSNRENTEAFF
. TRBJ2-2 . TRBV10-3 TGTGCCAACCAGGACGGGGGCCCCACCGGGGAGCTGTTTTTT CANQDGGPTGELFF
. TRBJ1-1 . TRBV27 TGTGCCAGCAGGGGGACGGGGCTTCTGACCACTGAAGCTTTCTTT CASRGTGLLTTEAFF
. TRBJ2-3 . TRBV5-1 TGCGCCAGCAGCTTGGGGCAGACTAGCACAGATACGCAGTATTTT CASSLGQTSTDTQYF
. TRBJ2-1 TRBD1 TRBV11-2 TGTGCCAGCAGCTTGGGTTGGGGACAGGGATACAATGAGCAGTTCTTC CASSLGWGQGYNEQFF
. TRBJ2-3 . TRBV5-1 TGCGCCAGCAGCTTTGGAGGGGCTAGCACAGATACGCAGTATTTT CASSFGGASTDTQYF
few TRBJ1-5 TRBD1 TRBV20-1 TGCAGTGCTAGTTCAGGGGGCGCTGATCAGCCCCAGCATTTT CSASSGGADQPQHF
few TRBJ1-2 . TRBV12-3/TRBV12-4 TGTGCCAGCCAGGTGGTGGGCCATGGCTACACCTTC CASQVVGHGYTF
. TRBJ1-2 TRBD1 TRBV5-4 TGTGCCAGCAGCTCGGGGACAGGGGTGGGAGGCTACACCTTC CASSSGTGVGGYTF
. TRBJ1-2 TRBD1 TRBV5-1 TGCGCCAGCAGCCCGGGCCGGGACAGGGGCTATGGCTACACCTTC CASSPGRDRGYGYTF
. TRBJ2-7 . TRBV5-1 TGCGCCAGCAGCTTGGGAGTCAGCTCCTACGAGCAGTACTTC CASSLGVSSYEQYF
once TRBJ2-2 . TRBV19 TGTGCCAGTAAGGGTGGGGGTCGCAACACCGGGGAGCTGTTTTTT CASKGGGRNTGELFF
. TRBJ1-6 . TRBV2 TGTGCCAGCAGTGAAGAGGGCGTCGGTTCACCCCTCCACTTT CASSEEGVGSPLHF
. TRBJ2-3 . TRBV11-1 TGTGCCAGCAGCAACGGGCCAGGCACAGATACGCAGTATTTT CASSNGPGTDTQYF